This entry concerns a single T cell receptor beta chain. The record originates from a study of T-cell reconstitution after alpha-beta-depleted transplantation in children. Preparing the TCRbeta library involved the use of unique molecular identifiers. Each CDR3 protein is one row after TCRdb ran MiXCR on the PCR reads. In the table there are some 600,000 distinct CDR3 sequences, over 10% of which are singletons. The sample in question was PBMCs, mostly from graft donor cells, obtained 360 days after TCRalphabeta/CD19-depleted stem cell transplant. The clonotype originates from a male patient between 5 and 17 years old who had a stem cell transplant for acute myeloid leukemia, so the T cells may come from the graft donor.

CDR3 in amino acids: CASSEWGGTEAFF. CDR3 DNA sequence: TGTGCCAGCAGTGAATGGGGGGGAACTGAAGCTTTCTTT. The chain has TRBV2 and TRBJ1-1; D possibly corresponds to TRBD1 (5 bases). The CDR3 sequence is 13 residues long. Trimming removed 2 bases at V and 5 bases at J, with 9 bases between. CDR1 SNHLY and CDR2 FYNNEI come from the germline V gene.